The 25 T cell receptor beta chains reported below all come from one sample, sequenced in a study of breast tumors, draining lymph nodes, adjacent tissues. TCRdb called the multiplex PCR reads again in MiXCR, with one record for every CDR3 protein. The data contain 120,000 or so distinct CDR3 sequences, about 20% of them singletons. Axillary draining lymph nodes of breast cancer patients supplied the node samples. Sequences were obtained from axillary lymph node tissue. The receptors stem from a female donor with breast cancer. Some clones in this sample may be carry-over from other donors' samples.

Ten or more counts support this clonotype. This chain joins TRBV6-5 and TRBJ1-2; 8 nucleotides align to TRBD1. V was clipped by 0 bases and J by 8 bases; unmatched bases: 5. There are 14 residues in the CDR3. Germline V lookup: CDR1 MNHEY, CDR2 SVGAGI. The CDR3 is CASSYSSGGKGYTF. The CDR3 coding sequence is TGTGCCAGCAGTTACTCGTCAGGGGGCAAAGGCTACACCTTC.

This clonotype occurred a few times. This may stem from a read error, because a much larger clone lies one nucleotide away. The conserved final phenylalanine or tryptophan is absent from the CDR3, which likely points to a read error. V gene TRBV5-1 combines with J gene TRBJ2-1; the match to TRBD2 covers 10 bases. This CDR3 region has 15 residues. V gave up 0 bases and J gave up 5 bases; unmatched junction bases: 2. Looked up from germline, CDR1 is SGHRS and CDR2 is YFSETQ. The CDR3 is CASSLELAGNNEQFL. The DNA of the CDR3 is TGCGCCAGCAGCTTGGAACTAGCGGGAAACAATGAGCAGTTCCTC.

The chain recombines TRBV7-2 with TRBJ2-1; no definite D call. The V end lost 2 bases, the J end lost 8 bases, and 10 bases lay between the germline ends. The CDR3 length is 13 residues. The germline V gene encodes CDR1 SGHTA and CDR2 FQGNSA. CDR3 region: CASSLLKRDEQFF. CDR3 DNA sequence: TGTGCCAGCAGCTTATTAAAGAGAGATGAGCAGTTCTTC.

This clonotype was counted many times. The chain uses TRBV5-5 and TRBJ2-5, with 8 bases aligning to TRBD2. CDR1 is SGHKS, CDR2 YYEKEE, per germline (reference sequence). V shed 4 bases, J shed 4 bases, and the junction held 21 bases outside the gene matches. This CDR3 is built from 19 residues. CDR3 in amino acids: CASSRQMGHGGAKGETQYF. The CDR3 DNA sequence: TGTGCCAGCAGCCGGCAAATGGGACACGGGGGGGCCAAAGGAGAGACCCAGTACTTC.

This clonotype was recorded at least ten times. The CDR3 region is CASSYVTGALEQYF. The CDR3 bases are TGTGCCAGCAGTTACGTAACAGGCGCCCTCGAGCAGTACTTC. The gene calls are TRBV6-6 and TRBJ2-7, with D perhaps matching TRBD1 (5 bases). This CDR3 has 14 amino acids. The germline CDR1 and CDR2 sequences are MNHNY and SVGAGI (reference sequence). Trimming left V 2 bases short and J 6 bases short, with 14 bases between.

To note about this clonotype: Being one base from a much bigger clone, this may be a read error. This chain links TRBV4-1 with TRBJ1-5; possible D gene TRBD1, 6 bases. CDR3 length: 16 amino acids. Germline loops: CDR1 MGHRA, CDR2 YSYEKL. The CDR3 sequence is CASSQTDRSSDQPQHF. CDR3 nucleotides: TGCGCCAGCAGCCAGACCGACAGGAGTAGCGATCAGCCCCAGCATTTT.

This clonotype appeared many times. V gene TRBV6-2 or TRBV6-3 combines with J gene TRBJ2-7; 7 bases are a match to TRBD1. Germline trimming cut 6 bases from V and 2 bases from J; bases unmatched to any gene: 4. The germline CDR1 and CDR2 sequences are MNHEY and SVGEGT. The CDR3 is 13 amino acids. The CDR3 DNA reads as TGTGCCAGCAGGCCGGGACAGCCCTACGAGCAGTACTTC. Its translation: CASRPGQPYEQYF.

Note on this clonotype: A much more abundant neighbour one base away suggests this may be a read error. The rearrangement links TRBV9 to TRBJ2-1; 11 nucleotides agree with TRBD2. Germline CDR1 SGDLS, CDR2 YYNGEE. The CDR3 consists of 16 residues. Trimming took 3 bases from V and 4 from J; bases not matched to a gene: 6. This chain's CDR3 is CASSARLAGNYNEQFF. CDR3 nucleotides: TGTGCCAGCAGCGCCCGACTAGCGGGAAATTACAATGAGCAGTTCTTC.

Concerning this clonotype itself: This may arise from a read error, as a much more abundant clone is one base away. The chain is built from TRBV11-2 and TRBJ2-3; tentatively, D is TRBD1 or TRBD2 (7 bases each). This CDR3 is built from 14 residues. Germline lookup yields CDR1 SGHAT and CDR2 FQNNGV. For the CDR3, the DNA is TGTGCCAGCACCCTTCAGGGAGGGACAGATACGCGGTATTTT. It encodes CASTLQGGTDTRYF.

Concerning this clonotype: A much larger clone differs by one base, so this may be a read error. V and J are TRBV4-1 and TRBJ2-1; 7 nucleotides line up with TRBD2. CDR3 length: 14 residues. Per the germline V gene, CDR1 is MGHRA and CDR2 is YSYEKL. CDR3 in amino acids: CARRRESSYNEQFF. CDR3 bases: TGCGCCCGCAGGCGGGAGAGCTCCTACAATGAGCAGTTCTTC.

The rearrangement links TRBV28 to TRBJ2-7; D might be TRBD1 (5 bases). Germline CDR1 reads MDHEN; CDR2 reads SYDVKM. This CDR3 contains 12 residues. Trimming cost V 7 bases and J 3 bases, with 10 bases left between them. This chain's CDR3 is CASTSRDYEQYF. CDR3 nucleotide sequence: TGTGCCAGCACTTCCAGGGACTACGAGCAGTACTTC.

Worth noting for this clonotype: A clone one base away is much larger, so this may be a read error. The rearrangement links TRBV4-1 to TRBJ1-4; D is unclear. The CDR3 runs 15 residues. Looked up from germline, CDR1 is MGHRA and CDR2 is YSYEKL. CDR3 in amino acids: CASSQERTVNEELFF. DNA of the CDR3: TGCGCCAGCAGCCAAGAGCGGACGGTAAATGAAGAACTGTTTTTT.

This clonotype was detected many times. This chain connects TRBV19 to TRBJ2-1; TRBD2 matches at 13 bases. This CDR3 has 16 amino acids. The J segment lost 0 bases and the V segment lost 9 bases, leaving 5 bases of the junction unmatched. Germline assignment: CDR1 LNHDA and CDR2 SQIVND (reference sequence). The CDR3: CASSRTSGSSYNEQFF. The DNA for the CDR3 is TGTGCCAGCAGCAGGACTAGCGGGAGCTCCTACAATGAGCAGTTCTTC.

This clonotype showed up many times. The V call is TRBV15, the J call TRBJ2-3, with 12 nucleotides matching TRBD2. Germline loops: CDR1 LNHNV, CDR2 YYDKDF (reference sequence). The CDR3 contains 18 residues. The junction had 10 bases not matched to a gene; V was cut back by 0 bases and J by 6 bases. Here the CDR3 DNA reads TGTGCCACCAGCAGAGATTGGGCTAGCGGGGGGGCAAGGGATACGCAGTATTTT. As protein: CATSRDWASGGARDTQYF.

This clonotype occurred many times. The chain has TRBV6-5 and TRBJ1-5; D call uncertain. Between the trimmed V and J ends, which lost 10 bases and 6 bases, there was a span of 16 bases. CDR1 is MNHEY and CDR2 is SVGAGI in the germline V gene. The CDR3 length is 13 residues. CDR3 DNA sequence: TGTGCCACCGCCCGGCGGTCTGGTCAGCCCCAGCATTTT. Translating it yields CATARRSGQPQHF.

This clonotype was detected a few times. A much larger clone lies one base from this, so it may be a read error. This chain joins TRBV20-1 and TRBJ2-3; D is ambiguous. This CDR3 comprises 12 residues. Trimming cost V 5 bases and J 4 bases, with 10 bases left between them. Looked up from germline, CDR1 is DFQATT and CDR2 is SNEGSKA (reference sequence). In nucleotides, the CDR3 is TGCAGTGCTTACCCTTCGGCAGATACGCAGTATTTT. Amino acid sequence: CSAYPSADTQYF.

The chain has TRBV4-1 and TRBJ1-1; TRBD1 is a possible D gene (5 bases). This CDR3 region has 15 residues. The V end lost 2 bases, the J end lost 2 bases, and 12 bases lay between the germline ends. Germline CDR1 is MGHRA and CDR2 is YSYEKL. The CDR3 here is CASSQWGVSNTEAFF. The CDR3 DNA reads TGCGCCAGCAGCCAATGGGGGGTCTCCAACACTGAAGCTTTCTTT.

This clonotype was observed many times. This rearrangement joins TRBV4-2 to TRBJ2-1; D gene unclear. V lost 1 base, J lost 6 bases, and 4 bases lay in between. The CDR3 spans 12 residues. The germline gives CDR1 LGHNA, CDR2 YNFKEQ. CDR3 loop: CASSQVVNEQFF. DNA for the CDR3: TGTGCCAGCAGCCAAGTAGTCAATGAGCAGTTCTTC.

The V gene is TRBV5-1, the J gene TRBJ1-1, with no clear D. The CDR3 extends over 13 amino acids. CDR1 SGHRS and CDR2 YFSETQ come from the germline V gene. V was trimmed by 2 bases and J by 3 bases, leaving 8 bases between them. The DNA of the CDR3 is TGCGCCAGCAGCTTCGGGTGGGACACTGAAGCTTTCTTT. It encodes CASSFGWDTEAFF.

In its sample, this clonotype was seen many times. The chain couples TRBV5-8 to TRBJ2-5; possibly TRBD2 for D (5 bases). Germline V gene data show CDR1 as SGHTS and CDR2 as YDEGEE. The V gene lost 4 bases and the J gene lost 1 base, with 14 bases spanning the gap. This CDR3 is 15 amino acids long. CDR3 protein: CASSADWLGQETQYF. The CDR3 DNA is TGTGCCAGCAGCGCGGACTGGTTAGGCCAAGAGACCCAGTACTTC.

There are many counts of this clonotype. This chain connects TRBV6-1 to TRBJ1-2; the D is unclear. The CDR3 is made up of 12 amino acids. Looked up from germline, CDR1 is MNHNS and CDR2 is SASEGT. With 8 bases removed from V and 8 bases from J, the gap between germline ends came to 15 bases. The chain's CDR3 is CASAELGDGYTF. Here the CDR3 DNA reads TGTGCCAGCGCCGAGCTCGGTGACGGCTACACCTTC.

In this sample, this clonotype turned up many times. The chain uses TRBV7-3 and TRBJ2-5; 11 bases fit TRBD2. This CDR3 has 15 residues. Germline CDR1 reads SGHTA; CDR2 reads FQGTGA. Trimming took 5 bases from V and 4 from J; bases not matched to a gene: 6. CDR3 amino acids: CASSVSGGGLETQYF. The CDR3 DNA reads TGTGCCAGCAGCGTTAGCGGGGGGGGCTTAGAGACCCAGTACTTC.

The chain recombines TRBV14 with TRBJ2-7; 8 bases match TRBD2. Germline-derived CDR1 and CDR2 are SGHDN and FVKESK. This CDR3 has 14 amino acids. Trimming removed 3 bases from V and 5 bases from J; junction bases left unmatched: 6. The CDR3 DNA is TGTGCCAGCAGCCAGAGTAGCGGGAAGGACGAGCAGTACTTC. As protein: CASSQSSGKDEQYF. Based on the CDR3 plus reference TRBV14 and TRBJ2-7, the full variable domain is EAGVTQFPSHSVIEKGQTVTLRCDPISGHDNLYWYRRVMGKEIKFLLHFVKESKQDESGMPNNRFLAERTGGTYSTLKVQPAELEDSGVYFCASSQSSGKDEQYFGPGTRLTVT.

The rearrangement links TRBV5-1 to TRBJ1-2; 8 nucleotides line up with TRBD1. The CDR3 is 15 residues long. The V and J ends lost 3 bases and 0 bases, in that order; junction bases with no gene match: 4. Germline CDR1 is SGHRS and CDR2 is YFSETQ. CDR3 loop: CASSSWGQANYGYTF. CDR3 nucleotides: TGCGCCAGCAGCTCCTGGGGACAGGCTAACTATGGCTACACCTTC.

This clonotype was counted at least ten times. J is TRBJ2-1 and V is TRBV6-6; D possibly matches TRBD1 or TRBD2 (6 bases each). V gave up 2 bases and J gave up 1 base, with 12 bases separating them. The V gene's germline CDR1 is MNHNY and CDR2 SVGAGI (reference sequence). The CDR3 sequence is 16 residues long. DNA of the CDR3: TGTGCCAGCAGTTACGCGGGGCAGGGGTCCTACAATGAGCAGTTCTTC. Its translation is CASSYAGQGSYNEQFF.